Sequencing of this T cell receptor (beta chain) was carried out in a study of regulatory T cells in long-lasting Graves disease. Study-wide context: Those Graves' patients who were newly diagnosed had been on antithyroid drugs under 3 months.

V shed 0 bases and J shed 4 bases, with 8 bases lying between them. Germline lookup yields CDR1 SGHKS and CDR2 YYEKEE (reference sequence). The length of the CDR3 is 14 residues. HTBI primers from iRepertoire and Arm-PCR of CDR3 regions yielded the TCR beta libraries. A single record per CDR3 protein comes from TCRdb applying MiXCR to the multiplex PCR reads. The table has about 440,000 distinct CDR3 sequences, about 16% seen once. Time point given: newly diagnosed GD, antithyroid drugs for less than 3 months. PBMCs provided the RNA from which the TCR library was made. This clonotype appeared many times. The sample was also reused in another study, on T cells in Graves' hyperthyroidism and ophthalmopathy. That work adds: Used for diagnoses were clinical symptoms, serum thyroxine and TRAb, thyroid ultrasound and orbital computed tomography. During a first-round RT-PCR of the TCR CDR3, the HTBI primer set was used.

The TCR comes from a woman in her 30s with Graves disease. The genes are TRBV5-5 and TRBJ1-5, with D possibly being TRBD1 (6 bases). The specimen comprised peripheral blood mononuclear cells (PBMCs), sampled at new diagnosis, from a patient treated with antithyroid drugs. The CDR3 DNA sequence: TGTGCCAGCAGCTTGGTACAGGGAAATCAGCCCCAGCATTTT. As protein: CASSLVQGNQPQHF.